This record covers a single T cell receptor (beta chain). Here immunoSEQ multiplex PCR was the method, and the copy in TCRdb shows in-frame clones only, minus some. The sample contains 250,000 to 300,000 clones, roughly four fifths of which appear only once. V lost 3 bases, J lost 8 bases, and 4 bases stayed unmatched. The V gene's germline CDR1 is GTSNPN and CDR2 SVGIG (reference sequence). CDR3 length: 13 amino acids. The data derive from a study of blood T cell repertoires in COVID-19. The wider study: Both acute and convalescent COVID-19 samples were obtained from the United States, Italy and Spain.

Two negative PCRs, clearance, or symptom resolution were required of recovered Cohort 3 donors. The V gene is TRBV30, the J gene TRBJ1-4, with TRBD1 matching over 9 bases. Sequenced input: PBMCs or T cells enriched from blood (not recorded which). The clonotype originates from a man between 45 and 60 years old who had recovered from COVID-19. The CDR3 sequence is CAWRTGGGEKLFF. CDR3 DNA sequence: TGTGCCTGGAGAACAGGGGGCGGAGAAAAACTGTTTTTT.